The next 7 T cell receptor beta chains were all read from a single sample in a study of cytomegalovirus exposure and HLA in healthy donors. PCR employed 60 Vbeta and 13 Jbeta primers. Clones were sequenced by immunoSEQ multiplex PCR, and TCRdb holds only the in-frame ones, with some missing. The repertoire has tens of thousands of clones, roughly 78% of them found once; the top ten carry 2% to 3%. The sample taken for sequencing was PBMCs. These TCRs come from a male donor in good health and CMV-seropositive.

The V call is TRBV28, the J call TRBJ2-7; possible D gene TRBD1, 6 bases. Trimming took off 6 bases at V and 6 bases at J, with 15 bases between the two ends. The CDR3 length is 13 residues. In germline, CDR1 is MDHEN, CDR2 SYDVKM. CDR3 coding DNA: TGTGCCAGCAGGTTAACAGGGACCGGCGAGCAGTACTTC. It specifies CASRLTGTGEQYF.

In its sample, this clone was seen once. This chain uses TRBV7-2 with TRBJ2-7; no clear D. CDR3 length: 12 amino acids. Germline V gene sequence: CDR1 SGHTA, CDR2 FQGNSA. The V and J ends lost 0 bases and 6 bases respectively, with 6 bases between them. The CDR3 region is CASSLAAREQYF. CDR3 coding DNA: TGTGCCAGCAGCTTAGCGGCTCGCGAGCAGTACTTC.

The chain has TRBV7-9 and TRBJ1-1, with TRBD1 as a possible D gene (5 bases). CDR1 is SEHNR and CDR2 is FQNEAQ in the germline V gene (reference sequence). The germline V and J ends were trimmed by 6 bases and 5 bases, with 10 bases remaining between them. There are 12 residues in the CDR3. This CDR3 reads CASSRRDTEAFF. The CDR3 coding sequence is TGTGCCAGCAGTCGCAGGGATACTGAAGCTTTCTTT.

The chain employs TRBV27 and TRBJ1-1, with 11 bases fitting TRBD1. Germline CDR1 and CDR2: MNHEY and SMNVEV (reference sequence). CDR3 length: 14 amino acids. Trimming cost V 4 bases and J 6 bases; bases outside gene matches: 4. CDR3 in DNA: TGTGCCAGCAGTTGGGACAGGGGGTTGGCTGAAGCTTTCTTT. This sequence encodes CASSWDRGLAEAFF.

This chain links TRBV19 with TRBJ2-3, with D tentatively TRBD2 (5 bases). The CDR3 has 15 residues. Germline V lookup: CDR1 LNHDA, CDR2 SQIVND (reference sequence). Trimming left V 5 bases short and J 2 bases short, with 14 bases between. The chain's CDR3 is CASSPREGFTDTQYF. The CDR3 nucleotides read TGTGCCAGTAGTCCTCGGGAAGGGTTCACAGATACGCAGTATTTT.

This clone was seen more than once but under ten times. CDR3 DNA: TGTGCCAGCAGTCTGACAGGGGGACGAGAAAAACTGTTTTTT. Its protein is CASSLTGGREKLFF. This chain connects TRBV28 to TRBJ1-4, with 9 bases aligning to TRBD1. CDR3 size: 14 residues. The V gene's germline CDR1 is MDHEN and CDR2 SYDVKM. Unmatched junction bases numbered 6, after V lost 5 bases and J lost 8 bases.

This clone was seen a few times. The V and J genes are TRBV18 and TRBJ2-1; the match to TRBD2 covers 10 bases. Germline V gene data show CDR1 as KGHSH and CDR2 as LQKENI. This CDR3 has 14 residues. Trimming removed 4 bases from V and 8 bases from J; junction bases left unmatched: 5. The DNA for the CDR3 is TGTGCCAGCTCACGAGATGGACTAGCGGATGAGCAGTTCTTC. Translated: CASSRDGLADEQFF.